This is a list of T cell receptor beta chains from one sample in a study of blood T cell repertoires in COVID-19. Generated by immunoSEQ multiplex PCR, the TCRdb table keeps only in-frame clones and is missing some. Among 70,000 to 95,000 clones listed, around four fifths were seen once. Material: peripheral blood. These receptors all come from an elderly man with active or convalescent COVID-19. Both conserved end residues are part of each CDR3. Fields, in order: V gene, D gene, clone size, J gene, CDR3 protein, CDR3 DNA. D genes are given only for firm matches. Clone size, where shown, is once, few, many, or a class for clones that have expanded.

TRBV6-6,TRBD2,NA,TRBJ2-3,CASNGIGGGTDTQYF,TGTGCCAGCAATGGGATCGGGGGGGGCACAGATACGCAGTATTTT
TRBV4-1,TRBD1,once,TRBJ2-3,CASSRDRDRTDTQYF,TGCGCCAGCAGCCGAGACCGGGACAGGACAGATACGCAGTATTTT
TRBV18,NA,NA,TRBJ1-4,CASSPTRAINEKLFF,TGTGCCAGCTCACCCACCAGGGCTATTAATGAAAAACTGTTTTTT
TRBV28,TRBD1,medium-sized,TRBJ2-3,CASSKRTGFTDTQYF,TGTGCCAGCAGCAAAAGGACAGGCTTCACAGATACGCAGTATTTT
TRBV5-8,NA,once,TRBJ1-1,CASSLRRGNTEAFF,TGTGCCAGCAGCTTAAGACGGGGGAACACTGAAGCTTTCTTT
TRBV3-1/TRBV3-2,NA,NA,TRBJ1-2,CASSQGPNYGYTF,TGTGCCAGCAGCCAGGGGCCGAACTATGGCTACACCTTC
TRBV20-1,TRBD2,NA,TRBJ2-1,CSASGGFSGRAGDEQFF,TGCAGTGCTAGTGGGGGTTTTAGCGGGAGGGCCGGTGATGAGCAGTTCTTC
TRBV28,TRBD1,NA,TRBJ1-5,CASTNARGMWGNQPQHF,TGTGCCAGCACTAACGCCAGGGGGATGTGGGGCAATCAGCCCCAGCATTTT
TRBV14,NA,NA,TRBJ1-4,CASSRAYNEKLFF,TGTGCCAGCAGCCGGGCCTACAATGAAAAACTGTTTTTT
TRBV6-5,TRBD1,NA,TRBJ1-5,CASNFGTGGNQPQHF,TGTGCCAGCAATTTCGGGACAGGGGGCAATCAGCCCCAGCATTTT
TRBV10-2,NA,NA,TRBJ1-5,CASSESGRAYSNQPQHF,TGCGCCAGCAGTGAGTCGGGGAGGGCCTATAGCAATCAGCCCCAGCATTTT
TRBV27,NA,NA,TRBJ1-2,CASSRTENYGYTF,TGTGCCAGCAGCCGGACAGAAAACTATGGCTACACCTTC
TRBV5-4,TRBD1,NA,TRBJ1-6,CASSLPDRVNSPLHF,TGTGCCAGCAGCTTACCGGACAGGGTAAATTCACCCCTCCACTTT
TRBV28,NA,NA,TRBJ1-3,CASSLGGISGNTIYF,TGTGCCAGCAGTTTAGGGGGGATAAGTGGAAACACCATATATTTT
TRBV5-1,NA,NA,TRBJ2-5,CASSMDTTQETQYF,TGCGCCAGCAGCATGGACACAACCCAAGAGACCCAGTACTTC
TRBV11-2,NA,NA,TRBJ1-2,CASSPLQGIYGYTF,TGTGCCAGCAGCCCTCTTCAGGGAATCTATGGCTACACCTTC
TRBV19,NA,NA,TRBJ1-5,CASSITGTQPQHF,TGTGCCAGTAGTATAACAGGCACCCAGCCCCAGCATTTT
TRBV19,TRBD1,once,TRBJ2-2,CASSPGQGADTGELFF,TGTGCCAGTAGTCCCGGACAGGGGGCCGACACCGGGGAGCTGTTTTTT
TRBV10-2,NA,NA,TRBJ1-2,CASSGSDQGFYGYTF,TGCGCCAGCAGTGGGTCGGATCAGGGTTTCTATGGCTACACCTTC
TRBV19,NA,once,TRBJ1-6,CATSDRYSYNSPLHF,TGTGCCACCAGCGACAGATACTCCTATAATTCACCCCTCCACTTT
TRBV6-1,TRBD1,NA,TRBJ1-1,CASSELLGQWNTEAFF,TGTGCCAGCAGTGAGTTATTGGGACAGTGGAACACTGAAGCTTTCTTT
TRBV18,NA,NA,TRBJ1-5,CASSSSEGNQPQHF,TGTGCCAGCTCCTCTTCGGAGGGGAATCAGCCCCAGCATTTT
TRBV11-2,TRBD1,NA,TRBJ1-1,CASSPRQGPPWTEAFF,TGTGCCAGCAGCCCGAGACAGGGGCCCCCGTGGACTGAAGCTTTCTTT
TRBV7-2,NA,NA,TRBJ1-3,CASSVNRDSGNTIYF,TGTGCCAGCAGCGTCAACAGGGATTCCGGAAACACCATATATTTT
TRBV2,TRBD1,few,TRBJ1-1,CASTPQGVGTEAFF,TGTGCCAGTACACCACAGGGGGTAGGGACTGAAGCTTTCTTT
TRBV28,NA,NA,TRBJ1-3,CASSYGKTIYF,TGTGCCAGCAGTTACGGTAAAACCATATATTTT
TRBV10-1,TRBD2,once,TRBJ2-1,CASSERTSGVGYNEQFF,TGCGCCAGCAGTGAGAGGACTAGCGGGGTGGGATACAATGAGCAGTTCTTC
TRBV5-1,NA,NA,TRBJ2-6,CASSLGRSSGANVLTF,TGCGCCAGCAGCTTGGGGAGAAGCTCTGGGGCCAACGTCCTGACTTTC
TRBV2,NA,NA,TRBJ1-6,CASTGLQRNSPLHF,TGTGCCAGCACCGGATTGCAGCGTAATTCACCCCTCCACTTT